The clone carrying this TCR beta chain is judged medium-sized. Its antigen remains unknown. V lost 6 bases and J lost 5, with 19 bases in between. CDR1 is SQVTM, CDR2 ANQGSEA, per germline. This CDR3 is built from 14 residues. This sample stems from a study of T cells in Graves' hyperthyroidism and ophthalmopathy. On the study more broadly: Peripheral blood was secured at the point of initial diagnosis, before any treatment. General study points: Blood also showed most of the thyroid clonotypes that were expanded above 0.001. The model predicted ophthalmopathy a median approximately 6 months before onset.

RNA transcripts yielded amplified TCR beta CDR3 regions. During a first-round RT-PCR of the TCR CDR3, the HTBI primer set was used. TCRdb ran MiXCR on the multiplex PCR reads and lists one entry per CDR3 protein. The data contain roughly 30,000 distinct CDR3 sequences, around 40% of them singletons. The sequence was collected from a woman aged 25-40 years with Graves' hyperthyroidism. The chain carries TRBV29-1 and TRBJ2-5; maybe TRBD1 (6 bases). The specimen sequenced was blood. CDR3 nucleotides: TGCAGCGTCGTGAAGCTGGACAGTATGGAGACCCAGTACTTC. Amino acids: CSVVKLDSMETQYF.